This TCR beta chain stems from a study of CD8+ T cells in alopecia areata. Indicated treatment: oral pan-JAK inhibitor, 5-10 mg twice daily. cDNA reverse transcribed from extracted RNA served as the sequencing template. The assay was immunoSEQ multiplex PCR, and TCRdb's table has in-frame clones only and misses some. The sample carries 200,000 to 250,000 clones, roughly two fifths recorded once. For this clone: No antigen is known for it.

The study's findings and limits: Scalp data also include sequences from resident alphabeta T cells of normal skin. In lesional scalp, particularly from alopecia totalis/universalis, clonality was higher than in normal scalp. Against the mouse data, patients shared TCRs less clearly, possibly for HLA reasons. Many expanded lesional clones persisted in scalp and blood during tofacitinib.

CDR1 and CDR2 from the germline V gene are KGHSH and LQKENI. Trimming at V came to 4 bases and at J to 2 bases, leaving 4 bases not matched to a gene. The CDR3 runs to 15 residues. The receptor was isolated from a human donor with alopecia areata. The chain has TRBV18 and TRBJ1-2; 10 bases agree with TRBD1. The source material was CD4+ T cells sorted from blood, sampled at approximately week 30, from a patient treated with tofacitinib. The CDR3 spells CASSLSGQGNYGYTF. CDR3 DNA: TGTGCCAGCTCACTGTCGGGACAGGGGAACTATGGCTACACCTTC. Full variable domain (rest looked up from reference TRBV18 and TRBJ1-2): NAGVMQNPRHLVRRRGQEARLRCSPMKGHSHVYWYRQLPEEGLKFMVYLQKENIIDESGMPKERFSAEFPKEGPSILRIQQVVRGDSAAYFCASSLSGQGNYGYTFGSGTRLTVV.